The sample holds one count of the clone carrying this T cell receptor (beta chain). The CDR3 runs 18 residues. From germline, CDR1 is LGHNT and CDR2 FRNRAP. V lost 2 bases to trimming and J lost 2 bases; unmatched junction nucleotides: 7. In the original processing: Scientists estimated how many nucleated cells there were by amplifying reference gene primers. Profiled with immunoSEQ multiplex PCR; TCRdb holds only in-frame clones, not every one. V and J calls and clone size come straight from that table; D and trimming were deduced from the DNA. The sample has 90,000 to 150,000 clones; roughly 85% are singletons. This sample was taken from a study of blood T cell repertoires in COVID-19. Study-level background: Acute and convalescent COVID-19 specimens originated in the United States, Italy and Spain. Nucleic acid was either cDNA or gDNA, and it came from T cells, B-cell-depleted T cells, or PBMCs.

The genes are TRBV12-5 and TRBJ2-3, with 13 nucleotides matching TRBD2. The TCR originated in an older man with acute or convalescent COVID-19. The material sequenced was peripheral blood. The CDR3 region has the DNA TGTGCTAGTGGTTTGACGGGACTAGCGGGATCTTCCACAGATACGCAGTATTTT. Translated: CASGLTGLAGSSTDTQYF.